These 26 T cell receptor beta chains originate from one sample sequenced in a study of Graves' ophthalmopathy and Graves' hyperthyroidism (dated by TCRdb to about 2018). Sequencing relied on an Illumina HiSeq 2000. For repertoire sequencing, the TCR beta CDR3 regions were amplified from RNA transcripts. A first-round RT-PCR used HTBI primers with the Qiagen OneStep RT-PCR kit, followed by a second-round multiplex PCR, size selection and purification. TCRdb cleaned the public reads at Q25 with fastp, built clones with MiXCR and kept in-frame beta chains. Each CDR3 protein appears once, grouped with its most common genes and DNA. This sample gives 500,000 to 700,000 distinct CDR3 sequences in total; approximately 21% of them show up just once. The ten largest make up more than 5.5% of the sample. What was sequenced was peripheral blood. These receptor sequences come from a young woman with stable Graves' hyperthyroidism. Some clones in this sample may be carry-over from other donors' samples. Donor details come from another sample of the same person, matched by shared clones.

The sample holds many counts of this clonotype. This chain uses TRBV6-4 with TRBJ2-2; TRBD1 aligns across 9 bases. CDR3 length: 16 amino acids. V trimming: 2 bases; J trimming: 6 bases; junction bases outside the gene matches: 7. The V gene's germline CDR1 is MRHNA and CDR2 SNTAGT. This chain's CDR3 is CASSDPTGTGPGELFF. CDR3 coding DNA: TGTGCCAGCAGTGACCCCACCGGGACAGGGCCCGGGGAGCTGTTTTTT.

This clonotype was recorded at least ten times. The chain has TRBV5-1 and TRBJ1-3, with a possible D match to TRBD1 (6 bases). V lost 4 bases to trimming and J lost 2 bases, with 13 bases between them. CDR3 length equals 15 residues. CDR1 SGHRS and CDR2 YFSETQ come from the germline V gene. The CDR3 sequence is CASSHKGEAGNTIYF. The CDR3 DNA reads as TGCGCCAGCAGCCATAAGGGGGAGGCTGGAAACACCATATATTTT.

The table lists this clonotype with many counts. The V gene is TRBV12-3 or TRBV12-4, the J gene TRBJ2-5; TRBD1 is a possible D gene (5 bases). V was trimmed by 5 bases and J by 2 bases, leaving 12 bases between them. CDR3 size: 14 residues. CDR3 DNA sequence: TGTGCCAGCAGTCTCAGGGTCCTTCAAGAGACCCAGTACTTC. Residues: CASSLRVLQETQYF.

J is TRBJ2-5 and V is TRBV20-1; tentatively, D is TRBD1 (6 bases). Germline assignment: CDR1 DFQATT and CDR2 SNEGSKA (reference sequence). The CDR3 is made up of 12 amino acids. V dropped 5 bases and J dropped 5 bases, with 12 bases sitting between them. CDR3 sequence reads: CSAHTGRETQYF. The CDR3 coding sequence is TGCAGTGCTCACACAGGGCGGGAGACCCAGTACTTC.

The sample holds a few counts of this clonotype. The chain carries TRBV6-1 and TRBJ2-7; tentatively, D is TRBD1 (5 bases). The CDR3 has 14 residues. Trimming cost V 0 bases and J 4 bases, with 10 bases left between them. Germline V CDR1 and CDR2: MNHNS, SASEGT. The CDR3 nucleotides are TGTGCCAGCAGTGAAGCAGGCAGGGTTTACGAGCAGTACTTC. This sequence encodes CASSEAGRVYEQYF.

This clonotype occurred many times. The gene calls are TRBV19 and TRBJ2-7, with 7 bases aligning to TRBD1. V shed 1 base and J 0 bases; nucleotides not matched to a gene: 12. The CDR3 loop spans 18 amino acids. The germline V gene has CDR1 LNHDA and CDR2 SQIVND (reference sequence). The CDR3 DNA reads as TGTGCCAGTAGTATAGCCGCCCCGGGACAGCAACACTCCTACGAGCAGTACTTC. Its protein is CASSIAAPGQQHSYEQYF.

About this clonotype: A much larger clone differs by one base, so this may be a read error. The V and J genes are TRBV11-1 and TRBJ2-2, with unresolved D. Germline assignment: CDR1 SGHAT and CDR2 FQDESV (reference sequence). CDR3 length equals 16 residues. Trimming removed 2 bases at V and 6 bases at J, with 16 bases between. CDR3: CASSLSRIPWAGELFF. The CDR3 nucleotides are TGTGCCAGCAGCTTATCCAGGATCCCCTGGGCCGGGGAGCTGTTTTTT. Using reference TRBV11-1 and TRBJ2-2 for the parts outside the CDR3, the full variable domain is EAEVAQSPRYKITEKSQAVAFWCDPISGHATLYWYRQILGQGPELLVQFQDESVVDDSQLPKDRFSAERLKGVDSTLKIQPAELGDSAMYLCASSLSRIPWAGELFFGEGSRLTVL.

This clonotype was seen many times. This clone may be a read error of a much larger clone one base away. The J gene is TRBJ1-1, the V gene TRBV20-1, with D unclear. The CDR3 is made up of 14 amino acids. V lost 3 bases to trimming and J lost 1 base, with 12 bases between them. In germline, CDR1 is DFQATT, CDR2 SNEGSKA (reference sequence). This chain's CDR3 is CSASLNKTNTEAFF. CDR3 in DNA: TGCAGTGCTAGTTTGAACAAGACGAACACTGAAGCTTTCTTT.

This clonotype was counted many times. The V gene is TRBV29-1, the J gene TRBJ1-1; D gene uncertain. CDR1 and CDR2 (germline): SQVTM, ANQGSEA. Trimming cost V 6 bases and J 3 bases, with 14 bases left between them. The CDR3 spans 13 residues. CDR3 bases: TGCAGCGTGGGGTTGGCAGTCGACACTGAAGCTTTCTTT. It codes for CSVGLAVDTEAFF.

In its sample, this clonotype was seen many times. This chain connects TRBV7-3 to TRBJ2-2; tentative D call: TRBD2 (5 bases). This CDR3 has 16 residues. Trimming pared 0 bases from V and 4 bases from J, leaving 12 bases between. Germline-derived CDR1 and CDR2 are SGHTA and FQGTGA. The CDR3 here is CASSLTAPGGTGELFF. Written as DNA, the CDR3 is TGTGCCAGCAGCTTAACGGCCCCAGGAGGCACCGGGGAGCTGTTTTTT.

This clonotype was counted at least ten times. This chain connects TRBV6-1 to TRBJ2-2; 7 bases agree with TRBD2. CDR1 is MNHNS, CDR2 SASEGT, per germline. This CDR3 has 16 amino acids. Unmatched junction bases numbered 12, after V lost 5 bases and J lost 6 bases. The DNA for the CDR3 is TGTGCCAGCAGTCCGTCCCGCGCGGGAGTATCCGGGGAGCTGTTTTTT. Residues: CASSPSRAGVSGELFF.

This clonotype was counted many times. The chain recombines TRBV30 with TRBJ2-2, with 7 bases that match TRBD1. This CDR3 is 14 amino acids long. Trimming at V came to 0 bases and at J to 5 bases, leaving 3 bases not matched to a gene. The germline V gene encodes CDR1 GTSNPN and CDR2 SVGIG (reference sequence). CDR3 sequence: CAWSVSGGTGELFF. The CDR3, as DNA: TGTGCCTGGAGTGTGTCAGGGGGAACCGGGGAGCTGTTTTTT.

At least ten counts were recorded for this clonotype. This chain joins TRBV29-1 and TRBJ1-1; the match to TRBD1 covers 7 bases. J gave up 5 bases and V 5 bases, and 5 bases lay outside the gene matches. The CDR3 length is 12 residues. The germline V gene encodes CDR1 SQVTM and CDR2 ANQGSEA. The CDR3 reads CSVHNRGTEAFF. DNA of the CDR3: TGCAGCGTTCACAACAGGGGAACTGAAGCTTTCTTT.

This clonotype was picked up many times. The rearrangement links TRBV20-1 to TRBJ2-7; TRBD2 agrees at 8 bases. Germline V gene data show CDR1 as DFQATT and CDR2 as SNEGSKA (reference sequence). The CDR3 has 15 amino acids. V lost 3 bases to trimming and J lost 0 bases; unmatched junction nucleotides: 7. The CDR3 here is CSARALAGASYEQYF. The CDR3 nucleotides read TGCAGTGCTAGGGCCCTAGCGGGTGCCTCCTACGAGCAGTACTTC.

The chain has TRBV2 and TRBJ2-5; tentatively, D is TRBD2 (5 bases). Germline V CDR1 and CDR2: SNHLY, FYNNEI. The V gene lost 8 bases and the J gene lost 5 bases, with 15 bases spanning the gap. The CDR3 consists of 13 residues. The CDR3 region is CASCGSSGETQYF. DNA for the CDR3: TGTGCCAGCTGCGGTTCGTCGGGGGAGACCCAGTACTTC. The variable domain in full, with the rest retrieved from reference TRBV2 and TRBJ2-5, is EPEVTQTPSHQVTQMGQEVILRCVPISNHLYFYWYRQILGQKVEFLVSFYNNEISEKSEIFDDQFSVERPDGSNFTLKIRSTKLEDSAMYFCASCGSSGETQYFGPGTRLLVL.

This clonotype was detected ten times or more. The rearrangement links TRBV30 to TRBJ1-1; D call uncertain. The CDR3 runs to 12 residues. Germline V gives CDR1 GTSNPN, CDR2 SVGIG (reference sequence). The ends were cut back, 3 bases at V and 8 bases at J, with 13 bases in the middle. The CDR3 protein is CAWRVSGLEAFF. The CDR3 nucleotides are TGTGCCTGGAGGGTTTCAGGCTTAGAAGCTTTCTTT.

This clonotype occurred many times. This rearrangement joins TRBV7-2 to TRBJ1-2; D perhaps matches TRBD1 (5 bases). This CDR3 has 17 amino acids. Per germline, CDR1 SGHTA and CDR2 FQGNSA. V lost 5 bases and J lost 4, with 23 bases in between. The CDR3 region is CASSPRKGTIATYGYTF. CDR3 in DNA: TGTGCCAGCAGCCCCCGAAAGGGGACGATCGCTACCTATGGCTACACCTTC.

J is TRBJ2-7 and V is TRBV20-1; D unclear. The ends were cut back, 1 base at V and 6 bases at J, with 13 bases in the middle. The CDR3 loop spans 13 amino acids. The germline V gene encodes CDR1 DFQATT and CDR2 SNEGSKA (reference sequence). As DNA, the CDR3 is TGCAGTGCTAGAGTTCACCGGGCTTTCGAGCAGTACTTC. Its translation: CSARVHRAFEQYF.

V is TRBV5-1 and J is TRBJ2-2; D perhaps matches TRBD1 (5 bases). Trimming removed 0 bases at V and 5 bases at J, with 14 bases between. Per germline, CDR1 SGHRS and CDR2 YFSETQ. The CDR3 totals 16 residues. The CDR3 coding sequence is TGCGCCAGCAGCTTGGAAGACGGCCCAGGGACCGGGGAGCTGTTTTTT. It is translated as CASSLEDGPGTGELFF.

The sample holds many counts of this clonotype. Mismatch with germline at one junction end may stem from a read error. The J gene is TRBJ1-6, the V gene TRBV4-1; D may be TRBD1 (6 bases). The germline gives CDR1 MGHRA, CDR2 YSYEKL. The CDR3 consists of 17 residues. The CDR3 sequence is CASRQPSGGLYNSPLHF. The CDR3 nucleotides are TGCGCCAGCCGCCAACCTTCGGGGGGCCTGTATAATTCACCCCTCCACTTT.

This clonotype was seen more than once but under ten times. This rearrangement joins TRBV4-1 to TRBJ1-1; 7 nucleotides match TRBD1. This CDR3 contains 16 residues. Trimming removed 2 bases from V and 1 base from J; junction bases left unmatched: 7. Germline lookup yields CDR1 MGHRA and CDR2 YSYEKL. The CDR3 protein is CASSQRGTVRNTEAFF. The CDR3 DNA is TGCGCCAGCAGCCAAAGGGGGACAGTACGGAACACTGAAGCTTTCTTT.

In this sample, this clonotype turned up many times. The V call is TRBV9, the J call TRBJ2-4, with unresolved D. The CDR3 loop spans 16 amino acids. With 3 bases removed from V and 7 bases from J, the gap between germline ends came to 20 bases. The V gene's germline CDR1 is SGDLS and CDR2 YYNGEE. The CDR3 DNA reads TGTGCCAGCAGCGAAGCAGGAGCCGGCGACTTCAACATTCAGTACTTC. Translated, it gives CASSEAGAGDFNIQYF.

The V call is TRBV29-1, the J call TRBJ2-7, with 9 bases matching TRBD1. This CDR3 comprises 13 residues. In germline, CDR1 is SQVTM, CDR2 ANQGSEA. Trimming at V came to 4 bases and at J to 2 bases, leaving 3 bases not matched to a gene. The CDR3 nucleotides read TGCAGCGTTGGGGGACAGGGAGCCTACGAGCAGTACTTC. Protein product: CSVGGQGAYEQYF.

The J gene is TRBJ1-1, the V gene TRBV6-5; D possibly corresponds to TRBD1 (6 bases). Trimming removed 0 bases at V and 10 bases at J, with 12 bases between. This CDR3 comprises 13 residues. From germline, CDR1 is MNHEY and CDR2 SVGAGI. CDR3: CASSYSTGNGAFF. In DNA, the CDR3 is TGTGCCAGCAGTTACTCCACAGGGAACGGAGCTTTCTTT.

The gene calls are TRBV3-1 and TRBJ2-5; 8 positions agree with TRBD1. V gave up 0 bases and J gave up 2 bases; unmatched junction bases: 2. The CDR3 has 15 residues. Germline lookup yields CDR1 LGHDT and CDR2 YNNKEL (reference sequence). CDR3 sequence (DNA): TGTGCCAGCAGCCAAGAGGACAGGGCACAAGAGACCCAGTACTTC. It yields the protein CASSQEDRAQETQYF.

This clonotype appeared many times. This chain links TRBV6-4 with TRBJ1-3; 9 nucleotides agree with TRBD1. Germline V gene lookup returns CDR1 MRHNA and CDR2 SNTAGT. Trimming removed 2 bases from V and 4 bases from J; junction bases left unmatched: 9. This CDR3 is built from 17 residues. The CDR3 reads CASSDRPGTGFGNTIYF. In DNA form, the CDR3 reads TGTGCCAGCAGTGACCGACCCGGGACAGGGTTCGGAAACACCATATATTTT.